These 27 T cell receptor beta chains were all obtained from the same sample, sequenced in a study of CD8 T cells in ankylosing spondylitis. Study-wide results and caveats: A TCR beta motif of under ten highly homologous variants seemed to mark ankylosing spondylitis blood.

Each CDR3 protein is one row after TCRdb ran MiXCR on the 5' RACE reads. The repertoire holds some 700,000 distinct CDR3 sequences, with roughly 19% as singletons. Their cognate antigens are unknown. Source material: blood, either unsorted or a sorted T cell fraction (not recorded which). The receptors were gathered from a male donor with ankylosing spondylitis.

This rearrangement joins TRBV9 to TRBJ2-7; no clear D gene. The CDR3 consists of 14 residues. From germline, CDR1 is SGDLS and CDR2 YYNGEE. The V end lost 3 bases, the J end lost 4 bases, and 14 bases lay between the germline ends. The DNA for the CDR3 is TGTGCCAGCAGCGGCCGTAACTCAAATTACGAGCAGTACTTC. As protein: CASSGRNSNYEQYF.

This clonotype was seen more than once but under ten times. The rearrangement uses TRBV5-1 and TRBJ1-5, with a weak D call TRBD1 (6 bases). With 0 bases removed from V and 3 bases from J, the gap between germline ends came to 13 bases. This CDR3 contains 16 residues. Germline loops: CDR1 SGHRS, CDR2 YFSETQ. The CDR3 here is CASSLDGGSPNQPQHF. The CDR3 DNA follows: TGCGCCAGCAGCTTGGACGGGGGCAGCCCCAATCAGCCCCAGCATTTT.

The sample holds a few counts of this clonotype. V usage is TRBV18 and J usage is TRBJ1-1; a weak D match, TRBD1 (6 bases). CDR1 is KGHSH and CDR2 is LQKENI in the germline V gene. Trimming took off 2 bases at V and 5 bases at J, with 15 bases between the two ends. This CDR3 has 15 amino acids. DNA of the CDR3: TGTGCCAGCTCACCAGTTCAGGGGATGGTTACTGAAGCTTTCTTT. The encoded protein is CASSPVQGMVTEAFF.

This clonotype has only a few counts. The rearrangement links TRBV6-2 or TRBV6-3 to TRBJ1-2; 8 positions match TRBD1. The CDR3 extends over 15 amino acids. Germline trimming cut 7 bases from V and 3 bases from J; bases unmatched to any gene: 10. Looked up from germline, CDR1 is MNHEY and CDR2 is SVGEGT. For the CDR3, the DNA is TGTGCCAGCACCTCACGGGACAGGTTTTACTATGGCTACACCTTC. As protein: CASTSRDRFYYGYTF.

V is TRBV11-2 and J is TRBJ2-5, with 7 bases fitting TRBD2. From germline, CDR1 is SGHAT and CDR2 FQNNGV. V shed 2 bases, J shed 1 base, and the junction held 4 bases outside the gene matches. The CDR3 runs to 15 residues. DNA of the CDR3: TGTGCCAGCAGCTTATGGGGGGGGAGCCAAGAGACCCAGTACTTC. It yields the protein CASSLWGGSQETQYF.

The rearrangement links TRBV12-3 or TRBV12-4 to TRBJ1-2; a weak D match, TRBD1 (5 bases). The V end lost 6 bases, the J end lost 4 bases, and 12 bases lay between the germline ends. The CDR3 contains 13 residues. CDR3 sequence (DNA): TGTGCCAGCAGCGCCGGGGCGGCCTATGGCTACACCTTC. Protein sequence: CASSAGAAYGYTF.

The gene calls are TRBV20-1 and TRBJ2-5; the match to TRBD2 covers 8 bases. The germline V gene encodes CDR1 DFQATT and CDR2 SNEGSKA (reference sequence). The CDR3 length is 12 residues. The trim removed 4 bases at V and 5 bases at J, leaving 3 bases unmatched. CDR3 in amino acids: CSATRTSETQYF. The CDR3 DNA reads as TGCAGTGCTACCAGGACTAGCGAGACCCAGTACTTC.

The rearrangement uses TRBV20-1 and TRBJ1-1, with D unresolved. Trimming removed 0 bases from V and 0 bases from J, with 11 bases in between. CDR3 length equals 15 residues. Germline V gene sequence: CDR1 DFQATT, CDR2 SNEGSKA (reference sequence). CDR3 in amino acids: CSARDSTRLNTEAFF. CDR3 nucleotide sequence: TGCAGTGCTAGAGACTCGACAAGACTGAACACTGAAGCTTTCTTT.

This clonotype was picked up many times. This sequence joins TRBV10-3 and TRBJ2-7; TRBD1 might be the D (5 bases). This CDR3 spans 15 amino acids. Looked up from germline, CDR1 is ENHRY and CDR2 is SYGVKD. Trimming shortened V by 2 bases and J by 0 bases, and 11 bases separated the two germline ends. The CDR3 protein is CAISEPQEDSYEQYF. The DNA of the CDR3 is TGTGCCATCAGTGAGCCACAGGAAGACTCCTACGAGCAGTACTTC.

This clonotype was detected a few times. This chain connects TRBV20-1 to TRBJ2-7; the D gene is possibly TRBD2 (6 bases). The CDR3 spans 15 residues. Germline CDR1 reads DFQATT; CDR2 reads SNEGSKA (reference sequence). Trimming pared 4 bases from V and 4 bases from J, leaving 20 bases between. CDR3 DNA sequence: TGCAGTGCTAAGGTTGGGGCTAGCGCTTCTTACGAGCAGTACTTC. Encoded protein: CSAKVGASASYEQYF.

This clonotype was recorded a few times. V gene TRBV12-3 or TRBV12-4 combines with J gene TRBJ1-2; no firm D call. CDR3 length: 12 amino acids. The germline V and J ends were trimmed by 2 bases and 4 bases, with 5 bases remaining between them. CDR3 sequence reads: CASSLTIYGYTF. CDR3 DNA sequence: TGTGCCAGCAGTTTAACGATCTATGGCTACACCTTC.

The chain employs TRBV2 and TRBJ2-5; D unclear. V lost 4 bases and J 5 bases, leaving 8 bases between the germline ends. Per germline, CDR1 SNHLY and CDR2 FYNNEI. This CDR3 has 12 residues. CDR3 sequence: CASSAFGETQYF. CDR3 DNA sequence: TGTGCCAGCAGTGCGTTCGGGGAGACCCAGTACTTC. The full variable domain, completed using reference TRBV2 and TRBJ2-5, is EPEVTQTPSHQVTQMGQEVILRCVPISNHLYFYWYRQILGQKVEFLVSFYNNEISEKSEIFDDQFSVERPDGSNFTLKIRSTKLEDSAMYFCASSAFGETQYFGPGTRLLVL.

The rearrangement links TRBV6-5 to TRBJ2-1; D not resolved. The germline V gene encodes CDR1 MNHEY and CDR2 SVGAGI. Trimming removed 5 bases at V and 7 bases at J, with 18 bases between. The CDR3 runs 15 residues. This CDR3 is CASSHTRVPVNEQFF. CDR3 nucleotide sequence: TGTGCCAGCAGTCACACCCGGGTGCCGGTGAATGAGCAGTTCTTC.

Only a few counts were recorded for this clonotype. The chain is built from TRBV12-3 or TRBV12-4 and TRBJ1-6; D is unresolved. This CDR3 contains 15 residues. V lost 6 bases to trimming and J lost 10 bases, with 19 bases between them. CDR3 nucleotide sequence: TGTGCCAGCAGCTCTACGGGTCCTTTTTTATCACCCCTCCACTTT. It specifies CASSSTGPFLSPLHF.

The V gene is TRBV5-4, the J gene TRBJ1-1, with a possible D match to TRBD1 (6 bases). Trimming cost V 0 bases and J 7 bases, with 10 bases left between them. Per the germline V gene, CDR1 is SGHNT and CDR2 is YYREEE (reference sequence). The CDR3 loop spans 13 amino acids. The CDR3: CASSLGGGFEAFF. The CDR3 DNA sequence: TGTGCCAGCAGCTTGGGAGGGGGTTTTGAAGCTTTCTTT.

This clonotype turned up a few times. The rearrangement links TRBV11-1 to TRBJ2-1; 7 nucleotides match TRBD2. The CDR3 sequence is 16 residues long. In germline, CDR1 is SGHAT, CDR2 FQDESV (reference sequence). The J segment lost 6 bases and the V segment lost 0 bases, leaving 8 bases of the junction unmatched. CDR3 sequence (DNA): TGTGCCAGCAGCTTAGCCGTCCTAGCGGTGCCCAATGAGCAGTTCTTC. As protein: CASSLAVLAVPNEQFF.

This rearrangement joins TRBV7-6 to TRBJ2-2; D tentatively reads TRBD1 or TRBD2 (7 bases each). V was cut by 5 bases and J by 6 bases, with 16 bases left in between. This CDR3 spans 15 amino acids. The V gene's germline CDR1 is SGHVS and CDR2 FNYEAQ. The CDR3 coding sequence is TGTGCCAGCAGCCCTGGGAGGGGGCGGGCCGGGGAGCTGTTTTTT. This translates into CASSPGRGRAGELFF.

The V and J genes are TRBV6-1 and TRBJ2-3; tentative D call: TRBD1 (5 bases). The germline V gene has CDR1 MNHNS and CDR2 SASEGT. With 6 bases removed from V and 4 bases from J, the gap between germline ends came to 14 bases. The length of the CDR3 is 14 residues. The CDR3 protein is CASSSGFSADTQYF. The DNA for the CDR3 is TGTGCCAGCAGCTCAGGGTTTTCGGCAGATACGCAGTATTTT.

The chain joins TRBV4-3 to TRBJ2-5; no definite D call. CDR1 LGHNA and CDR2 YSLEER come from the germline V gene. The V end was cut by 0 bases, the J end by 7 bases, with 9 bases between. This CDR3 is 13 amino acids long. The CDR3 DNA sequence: TGCGCCAGCAGCCAAGAGGGTGGCGGGACCCAGTACTTC. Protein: CASSQEGGGTQYF.

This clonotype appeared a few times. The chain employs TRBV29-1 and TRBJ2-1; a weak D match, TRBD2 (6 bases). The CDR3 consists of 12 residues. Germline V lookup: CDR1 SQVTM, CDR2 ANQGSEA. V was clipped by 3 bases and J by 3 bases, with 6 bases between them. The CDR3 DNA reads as TGCAGCGTTGAGGGGGGCTACAATGAGCAGTTCTTC. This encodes CSVEGGYNEQFF.

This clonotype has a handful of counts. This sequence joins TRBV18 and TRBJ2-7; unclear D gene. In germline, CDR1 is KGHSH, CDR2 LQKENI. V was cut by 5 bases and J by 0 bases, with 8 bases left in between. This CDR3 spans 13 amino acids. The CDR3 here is CASSGRASYEQYF. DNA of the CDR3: TGTGCCAGCTCAGGCCGCGCCTCCTACGAGCAGTACTTC.

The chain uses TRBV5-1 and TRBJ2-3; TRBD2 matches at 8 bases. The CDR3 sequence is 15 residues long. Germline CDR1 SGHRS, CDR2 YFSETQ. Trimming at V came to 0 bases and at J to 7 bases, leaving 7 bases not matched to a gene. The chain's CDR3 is CASSLVFSGANTQYF. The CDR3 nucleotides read TGCGCCAGCAGCTTGGTGTTTAGCGGGGCAAATACGCAGTATTTT.

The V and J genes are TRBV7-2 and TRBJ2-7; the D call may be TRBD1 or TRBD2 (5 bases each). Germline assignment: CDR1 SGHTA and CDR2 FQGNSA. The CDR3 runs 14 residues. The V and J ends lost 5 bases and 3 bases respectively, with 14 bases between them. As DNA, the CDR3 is TGTGCCAGCAGCCGTACGGGGCTACTCTACGAGCAGTACTTC. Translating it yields CASSRTGLLYEQYF.

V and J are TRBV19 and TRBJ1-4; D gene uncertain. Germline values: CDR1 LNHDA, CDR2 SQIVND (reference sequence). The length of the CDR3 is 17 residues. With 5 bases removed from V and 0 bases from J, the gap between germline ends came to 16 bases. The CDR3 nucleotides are TGTGCCAGTAGTCCAGGCGCCTCGTGGCCAACTAATGAAAAACTGTTTTTT. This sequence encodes CASSPGASWPTNEKLFF.

The CDR3 sequence: CSALGDPNEKLFF. CDR3 DNA: TGCAGCGCCTTGGGGGACCCTAATGAAAAACTGTTTTTT. The rearrangement joins TRBV29-1 to TRBJ1-4; D is perhaps TRBD1 (5 bases). This CDR3 spans 13 amino acids. Trimming took 7 bases from V and 3 from J, leaving 12 bases between them. Germline-derived CDR1 and CDR2 are SQVTM and ANQGSEA.

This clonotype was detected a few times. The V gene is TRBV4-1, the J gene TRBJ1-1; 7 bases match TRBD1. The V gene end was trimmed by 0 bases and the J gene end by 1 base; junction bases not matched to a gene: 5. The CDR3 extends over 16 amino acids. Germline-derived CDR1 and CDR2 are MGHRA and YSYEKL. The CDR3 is CASSQDRGQRNTEAFF. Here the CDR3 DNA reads TGCGCCAGCAGCCAAGATAGGGGACAGCGGAACACTGAAGCTTTCTTT.

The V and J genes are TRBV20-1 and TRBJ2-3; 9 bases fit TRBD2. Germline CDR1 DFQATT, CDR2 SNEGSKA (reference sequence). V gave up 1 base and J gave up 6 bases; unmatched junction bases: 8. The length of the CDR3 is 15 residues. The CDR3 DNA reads TGCAGTGCTAGAGTCGGCGGGAGGGCCGCGGATACGCAGTATTTT. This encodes CSARVGGRAADTQYF.